The table lists the clone carrying this T cell receptor beta chain with many counts. The antigen is not known. The CDR3 covers 15 residues. V lost 7 bases to trimming and J lost 5 bases, with 20 bases between them. These data come from a study of T cells in Graves' hyperthyroidism and ophthalmopathy. General study results and limits: Most thyroid clonotypes that were expanded above 0.001 also turned up in blood.

TCR beta CDR3 regions were amplified from RNA transcripts. HTBI primers were the set used in a first-round RT-PCR of the TCR CDR3. TCRdb recomputed calls from the multiplex PCR reads with MiXCR, one row per CDR3 protein. Among hundreds of thousands of distinct CDR3 sequences listed, approximately 14% were seen once. Sequencing was done on a sample of blood. This clonotype was sampled from a man aged 18-30 years with Graves' ophthalmopathy. J is TRBJ2-5 and V is TRBV12-3 or TRBV12-4, with D possibly TRBD2 on 7 matching bases. CDR3: CASKLGGGLGETQYF. CDR3 sequence (DNA): TGTGCCAGCAAGCTGGGGGGGGGCCTAGGGGAGACCCAGTACTTC.